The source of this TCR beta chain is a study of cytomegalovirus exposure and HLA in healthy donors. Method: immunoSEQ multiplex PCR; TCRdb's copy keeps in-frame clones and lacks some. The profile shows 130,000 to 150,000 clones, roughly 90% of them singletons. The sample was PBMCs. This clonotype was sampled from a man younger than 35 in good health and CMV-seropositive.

CDR3: CASSGGLAGVIDTQYF. The CDR3 nucleotides read TGCGCCAGCAGCGGAGGACTAGCGGGAGTAATAGATACGCAGTATTTT. The chain couples TRBV5-1 to TRBJ2-3; 13 bases align to TRBD2. Germline values: CDR1 SGHRS, CDR2 YFSETQ. The CDR3 spans 16 residues. J gave up 5 bases and V 4 bases, and 7 bases lay outside the gene matches.